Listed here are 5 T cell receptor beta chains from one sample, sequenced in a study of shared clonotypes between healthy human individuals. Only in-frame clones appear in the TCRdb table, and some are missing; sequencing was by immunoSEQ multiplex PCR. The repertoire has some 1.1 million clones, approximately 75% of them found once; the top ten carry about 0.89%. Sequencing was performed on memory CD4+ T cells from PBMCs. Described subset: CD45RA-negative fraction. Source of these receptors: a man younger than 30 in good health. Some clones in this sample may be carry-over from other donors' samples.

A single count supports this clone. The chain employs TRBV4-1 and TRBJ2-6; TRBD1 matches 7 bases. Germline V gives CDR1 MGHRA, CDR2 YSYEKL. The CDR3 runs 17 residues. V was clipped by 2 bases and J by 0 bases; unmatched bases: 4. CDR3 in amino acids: CASSQNRGTSGANVLTF. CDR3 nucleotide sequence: TGCGCCAGCAGCCAAAACAGGGGTACCTCTGGGGCCAACGTCCTGACTTTC.

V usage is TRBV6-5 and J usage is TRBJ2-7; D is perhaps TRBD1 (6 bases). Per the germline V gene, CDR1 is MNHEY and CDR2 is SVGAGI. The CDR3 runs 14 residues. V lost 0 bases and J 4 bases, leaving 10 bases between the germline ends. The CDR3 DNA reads TGTGCCAGCAGTTACTCGGGGGCAGCGTACGAGCAGTACTTC. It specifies CASSYSGAAYEQYF.

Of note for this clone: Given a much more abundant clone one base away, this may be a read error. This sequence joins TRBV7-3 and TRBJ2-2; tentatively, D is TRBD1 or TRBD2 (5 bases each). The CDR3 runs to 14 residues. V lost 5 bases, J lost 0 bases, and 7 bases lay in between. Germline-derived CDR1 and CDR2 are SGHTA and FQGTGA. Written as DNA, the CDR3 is TGTGCCAGCAGCCGGGGACCGAACACCGGGGAGCTGTTTTTT. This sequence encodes CASSRGPNTGELFF.

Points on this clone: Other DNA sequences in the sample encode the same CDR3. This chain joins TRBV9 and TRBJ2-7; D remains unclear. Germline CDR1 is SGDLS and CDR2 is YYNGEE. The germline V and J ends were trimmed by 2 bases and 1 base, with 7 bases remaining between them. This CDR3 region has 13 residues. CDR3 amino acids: CASSVDSSYEQYF. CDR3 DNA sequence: TGTGCCAGCAGCGTTGACTCGTCCTACGAGCAGTACTTC. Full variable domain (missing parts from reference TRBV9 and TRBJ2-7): DSGVTQTPKHLITATGQRVTLRCSPRSGDLSVYWYQQSLDQGLQFLIQYYNGEERAKGNILERFSAQQFPDLHSELNLSSLELGDSALYFCASSVDSSYEQYFGPGTRLTVT.

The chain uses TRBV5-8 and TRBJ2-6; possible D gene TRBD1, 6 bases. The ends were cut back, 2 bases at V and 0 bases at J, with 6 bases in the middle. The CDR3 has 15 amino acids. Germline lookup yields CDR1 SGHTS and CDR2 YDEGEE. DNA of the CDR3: TGTGCCAGCAGCTTCAGGGGCTCTGGGGCCAACGTCCTGACTTTC. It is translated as CASSFRGSGANVLTF.